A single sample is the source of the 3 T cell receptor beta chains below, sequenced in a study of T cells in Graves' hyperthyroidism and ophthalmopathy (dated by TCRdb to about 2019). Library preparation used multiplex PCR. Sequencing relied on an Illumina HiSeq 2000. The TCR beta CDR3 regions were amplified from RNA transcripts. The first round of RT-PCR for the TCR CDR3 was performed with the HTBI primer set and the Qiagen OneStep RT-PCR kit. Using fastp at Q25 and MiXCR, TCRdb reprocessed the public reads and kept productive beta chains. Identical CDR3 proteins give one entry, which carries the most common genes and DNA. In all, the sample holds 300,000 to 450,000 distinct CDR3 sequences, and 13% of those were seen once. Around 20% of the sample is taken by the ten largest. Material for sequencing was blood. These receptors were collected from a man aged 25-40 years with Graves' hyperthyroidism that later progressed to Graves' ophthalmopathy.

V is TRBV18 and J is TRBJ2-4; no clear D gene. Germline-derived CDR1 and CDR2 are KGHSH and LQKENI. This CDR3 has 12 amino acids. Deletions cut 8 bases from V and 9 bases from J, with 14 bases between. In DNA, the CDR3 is TGTGCCAGCAGTGAACACCTCCGCATTCAGTACTTC. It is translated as CASSEHLRIQYF.

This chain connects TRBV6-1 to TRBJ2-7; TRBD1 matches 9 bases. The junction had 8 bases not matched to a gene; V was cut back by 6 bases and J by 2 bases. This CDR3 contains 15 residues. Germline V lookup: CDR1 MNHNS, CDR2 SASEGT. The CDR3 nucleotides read TGTGCCAGCAGCCCAACAGGGGGCGGGACCTACGAGCAGTACTTC. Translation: CASSPTGGGTYEQYF.

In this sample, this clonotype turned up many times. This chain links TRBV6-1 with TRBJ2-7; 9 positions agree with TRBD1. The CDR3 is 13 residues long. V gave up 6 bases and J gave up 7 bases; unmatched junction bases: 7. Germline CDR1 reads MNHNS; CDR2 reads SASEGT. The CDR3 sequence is CASSPGQGREQYF. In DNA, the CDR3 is TGTGCCAGCAGCCCCGGACAGGGGCGGGAGCAGTACTTC.